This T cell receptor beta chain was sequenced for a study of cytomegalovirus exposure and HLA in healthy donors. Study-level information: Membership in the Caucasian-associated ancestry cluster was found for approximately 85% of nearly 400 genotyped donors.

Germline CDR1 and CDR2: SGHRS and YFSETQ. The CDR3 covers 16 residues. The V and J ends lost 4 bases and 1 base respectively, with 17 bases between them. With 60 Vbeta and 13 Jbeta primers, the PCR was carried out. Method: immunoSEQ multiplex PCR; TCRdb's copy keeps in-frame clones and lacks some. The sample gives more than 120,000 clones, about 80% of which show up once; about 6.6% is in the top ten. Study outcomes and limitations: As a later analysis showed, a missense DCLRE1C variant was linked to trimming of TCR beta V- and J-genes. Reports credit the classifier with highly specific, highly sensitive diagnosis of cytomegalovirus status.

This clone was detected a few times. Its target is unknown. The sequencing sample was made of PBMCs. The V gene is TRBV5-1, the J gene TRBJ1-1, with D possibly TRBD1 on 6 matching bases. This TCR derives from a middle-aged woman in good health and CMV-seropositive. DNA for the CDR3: TGCGCCAGCAGCCCGGTGGGGGGGGGCTCGAACACTGAAGCTTTCTTT. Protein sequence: CASSPVGGGSNTEAFF.